The 29 T cell receptor beta chains given below trace back to one sample, sequenced in a study of blood T cells in healthy people across ages. A second 7 to 11 cycle PCR used barcoded and J-beta primers. TCRdb analysed the 5' RACE reads with MiXCR anew, one entry per CDR3 protein. In the table there are about 1.5 million distinct CDR3 sequences, around 40% of which are singletons. The specimen sequenced was blood. The receptor source for this set is a woman younger than 30 in good health.

There are many counts of this clonotype. The chain employs TRBV7-2 and TRBJ2-3; D not certain. With 2 bases removed from V and 2 bases from J, the gap between germline ends came to 8 bases. Germline V CDR1 and CDR2: SGHTA, FQGNSA. This CDR3 region has 14 residues. In DNA, the CDR3 is TGTGCCAGCAGCTTACAAGGCTACACAGATACGCAGTATTTT. It encodes CASSLQGYTDTQYF.

The chain uses TRBV27 and TRBJ2-7, with TRBD2 matching over 10 bases. Looked up from germline, CDR1 is MNHEY and CDR2 is SMNVEV (reference sequence). The CDR3 is made up of 13 amino acids. V gave up 8 bases and J gave up 4 bases; unmatched junction bases: 5. CDR3 sequence (DNA): TGTGCCAGCGGTGAGACTAGCGGGTACGAGCAGTACTTC. This sequence encodes CASGETSGYEQYF.

In its sample, this clonotype was seen a few times. The gene calls are TRBV7-2 and TRBJ2-2, with 7 bases matching TRBD2. The ends lost 0 bases at V and 3 bases at J; junction bases unmatched: 4. The CDR3 sequence is 16 residues long. CDR1 and CDR2 from the germline V gene are SGHTA and FQGNSA. The CDR3: CASSLARLAYTGELFF. The DNA of the CDR3 is TGTGCCAGCAGCTTAGCTCGACTAGCCTACACCGGGGAGCTGTTTTTT. Filled out from reference TRBV7-2 and TRBJ2-2, the complete variable domain reads GAGVSQSPSNKVTEKGKDVELRCDPISGHTALYWYRQSLGQGLEFLIYFQGNSAPDKSGLPSDRFSAERTGGSVSTLTIQRTQQEDSAVYLCASSLARLAYTGELFFGEGSRLTVL.

Remarks on this clonotype: A read error is possible here, since a much larger clone lies one base away. The chain employs TRBV4-1 and TRBJ2-1; possibly TRBD2 for D (5 bases). From germline, CDR1 is MGHRA and CDR2 YSYEKL. This CDR3 is built from 13 residues. CDR3 DNA sequence: TGCGCCAGCAGCCAACTCAGCGGAAATGAGCAGGTCTTC. Translating gives CASSQLSGNEQVF.

The rearrangement joins TRBV27 to TRBJ1-6, with TRBD1 matching over 7 bases. Germline trimming cut 1 base from V and 3 bases from J; bases unmatched to any gene: 15. CDR3 length equals 20 residues. CDR1 and CDR2 from the germline V gene are MNHEY and SMNVEV (reference sequence). This chain's CDR3 is CASSLWGTEKTKDYNSPLHF. In DNA form, the CDR3 reads TGTGCCAGCAGTTTATGGGGGACAGAAAAGACAAAGGACTATAATTCACCCCTCCACTTT.

The table lists this clonotype with a count of one. V is TRBV6-5 and J is TRBJ2-3, with TRBD2 identical over 7 bases. From germline, CDR1 is MNHEY and CDR2 SVGAGI. Trimming cost V 6 bases and J 6 bases; bases outside gene matches: 9. This CDR3 spans 14 amino acids. The chain's CDR3 is CASRNGLVADTQYF. Written as DNA, the CDR3 is TGTGCCAGCAGAAACGGACTAGTCGCCGATACGCAGTATTTT.

J is TRBJ2-7 and V is TRBV27; D is unclear. The CDR3 is 13 residues long. Germline V CDR1 and CDR2: MNHEY, SMNVEV (reference sequence). V gave up 5 bases and J gave up 2 bases, with 10 bases separating them. CDR3 in DNA: TGTGCCAGCAGTCCGACAACAGCCTACGAGCAGTACTTC. Translating it yields CASSPTTAYEQYF.

This clonotype was seen a few times. J is TRBJ2-1 and V is TRBV21-1; the table's D call, TRBD2, was not checked against the DNA. TRBV21-1 is described as a pseudogene. There are 19 residues in the CDR3. The CDR3 sequence: CASSKVPAGGPSSYNEQFF. The CDR3 region has the DNA TGTGCCAGCAGCAAAGTTCCAGCGGGGGGCCCCAGCTCCTACAATGAGCAGTTCTTC.

The chain recombines TRBV11-2 with TRBJ2-1, with D possibly being TRBD1 (6 bases). V dropped 5 bases and J dropped 8 bases, with 10 bases sitting between them. The CDR3 runs to 12 residues. Per germline, CDR1 SGHAT and CDR2 FQNNGV. CDR3 in amino acids: CASSNYRDEQFF. CDR3 sequence (DNA): TGTGCCAGCAGCAACTACAGGGATGAGCAGTTCTTC.

J is TRBJ2-5 and V is TRBV25-1; the match to TRBD1 covers 9 bases. Judging by the DNA end, TRBJ2-7 fits better; the J call may be wrong. The germline V gene has CDR1 MGHDK and CDR2 SYGVNS. There are 15 residues in the CDR3. The CDR3 nucleotides read TGTGCCAGCAGTGGCCCTACAGGGGGCATATACGAGCAGTACTTC. Encoded protein: CASSGPTGGIYEQYF.

The chain has TRBV6-5 and TRBJ1-1; no clear D gene. Trimming took 6 bases from V and 13 from J, leaving 6 bases between them. Germline V gene data show CDR1 as MNHEY and CDR2 as SVGAGI. The CDR3 consists of 8 residues. In DNA, the CDR3 is TGTGCCAGCAGACAAGTTTTCTTT. Amino acids: CASRQVFF.

The chain employs TRBV20-1 and TRBJ1-2, with D tentatively TRBD1 (5 bases). The V gene's germline CDR1 is DFQATT and CDR2 SNEGSKA (reference sequence). CDR3 length: 15 amino acids. Deletions cut 0 bases from V and 4 bases from J, with 15 bases between. The CDR3 region has the DNA TGCAGTGCTAGAGATGGGGCGACAGCAATCTATGGCTACACCTTC. Translating gives CSARDGATAIYGYTF.

This clonotype occurred a few times. The chain links TRBV11-1 to TRBJ2-7; D ambiguous. Germline assignment: CDR1 SGHAT and CDR2 FQDESV (reference sequence). With 7 bases removed from V and 4 bases from J, the gap between germline ends came to 17 bases. CDR3 length: 14 amino acids. The CDR3 loop reads CASTNQLEGYEQYF. The CDR3 DNA reads TGTGCCAGCACCAATCAGCTAGAAGGTTACGAGCAGTACTTC.

The chain links TRBV6-1 to TRBJ2-2, with 9 bases that match TRBD1. CDR3 length: 17 residues. Germline CDR1 and CDR2: MNHNS and SASEGT. J was trimmed by 5 bases and V by 5 bases; bases with no gene match: 12. CDR3 nucleotides: TGTGCCAGCAGTCCAAATTTACGGACAGGGGTTACCGGGGAGCTGTTTTTT. Translated, it gives CASSPNLRTGVTGELFF.

This sequence joins TRBV9 and TRBJ1-1; TRBD1 is a possible D gene (5 bases). Germline assignment: CDR1 SGDLS and CDR2 YYNGEE. The CDR3 is 14 amino acids. V dropped 6 bases and J dropped 4 bases, with 16 bases sitting between them. This chain's CDR3 is CASNAGGAATEAFF. The CDR3 nucleotides are TGTGCCAGCAACGCCGGGGGAGCGGCCACTGAAGCTTTCTTT.

V gene TRBV9 combines with J gene TRBJ2-3, with 12 bases fitting TRBD2. CDR1 and CDR2 from the germline V gene are SGDLS and YYNGEE. The CDR3 spans 17 residues. With 1 base clipped from V and 1 base from J, the junction kept 4 bases outside the gene matches. The CDR3 region has the DNA TGTGCCAGCAGCGTATGGACTAGCGGGGCCGGCACAGATACGCAGTATTTT. Translation: CASSVWTSGAGTDTQYF. Full variable domain (outside the CDR3, taken from reference TRBV9 and TRBJ2-3): DSGVTQTPKHLITATGQRVTLRCSPRSGDLSVYWYQQSLDQGLQFLIQYYNGEERAKGNILERFSAQQFPDLHSELNLSSLELGDSALYFCASSVWTSGAGTDTQYFGPGTRLTVL.

This clonotype was counted only a few times. This rearrangement joins TRBV5-1 to TRBJ2-6; no reliable D call. V lost 0 bases to trimming and J lost 0 bases, with 7 bases between them. Germline-derived CDR1 and CDR2 are SGHRS and YFSETQ. CDR3 size: 16 residues. The CDR3 bases are TGCGCCAGCAGCTTGGAGGTCGGCTCTGGGGCCAACGTCCTGACTTTC. Its translation is CASSLEVGSGANVLTF.

The genes are TRBV7-3 and TRBJ2-7; D is undetermined. In germline, CDR1 is SGHTA, CDR2 FQGTGA. V dropped 10 bases and J dropped 7 bases, with 26 bases sitting between them. The CDR3 loop spans 15 amino acids. CDR3 region: CATDPDGSFYNEQYF. The CDR3 coding sequence is TGTGCCACCGACCCGGACGGATCGTTCTACAATGAGCAGTACTTC.

The V and J genes are TRBV4-2 and TRBJ2-7; TRBD2 might be the D (5 bases). Germline CDR1 and CDR2: LGHNA and YNFKEQ. Trimming removed 0 bases from V and 3 bases from J, with 18 bases in between. This CDR3 has 17 amino acids. This CDR3 is CASSQEVFSSNGYEQYF. The CDR3 DNA follows: TGTGCCAGCAGCCAAGAGGTTTTCTCTAGCAACGGCTACGAGCAGTACTTC.

This clonotype was observed at least ten times. V gene TRBV12-3 or TRBV12-4 combines with J gene TRBJ2-5, with D maybe TRBD1 (6 bases). Trimming left V 5 bases short and J 4 bases short, with 11 bases between. CDR3 length: 13 amino acids. Written as DNA, the CDR3 is TGTGCCAGCAGTCCCGACAGGAGAGAGACCCAGTACTTC. This translates into CASSPDRRETQYF.

The V call is TRBV6-2 or TRBV6-3, the J call TRBJ1-5; unclear D gene. This CDR3 spans 14 amino acids. V lost 8 bases and J lost 7, with 18 bases in between. Germline loops: CDR1 MNHEY, CDR2 SVGEGT. The CDR3 nucleotides read TGTGCCAGCGTACACGGCGGGAAAACGCAGCCCCAGCATTTT. This encodes CASVHGGKTQPQHF.

The V and J genes are TRBV5-6 and TRBJ2-5; possibly TRBD1 or TRBD2 for D (5 bases each). In germline, CDR1 is SGHDT, CDR2 YYEEEE. V lost 1 base and J lost 4, with 14 bases in between. CDR3 length equals 15 residues. DNA of the CDR3: TGTGCCAGCAGCTTGCCCTTTGGGGGACGAGAGACCCAGTACTTC. Translated, it gives CASSLPFGGRETQYF.

Points on this clonotype: Its ends do not fully match the called genes, so a read error is possible. The CDR3 loop reads CAGSATSGSYEQYF. The DNA of the CDR3 is TGTGCCGGCAGCGCCACTAGCGGGAGCTACGAGCAGTACTTC. J is TRBJ2-7 and V is TRBV7-2; 11 bases map to TRBD2. CDR3 length: 14 amino acids. The V gene's germline CDR1 is SGHTA and CDR2 FQGNSA.

A few counts support this clonotype. The chain couples TRBV30 to TRBJ1-4; D not resolved. Germline CDR1 reads GTSNPN; CDR2 reads SVGIG (reference sequence). V dropped 5 bases and J dropped 5 bases, with 12 bases sitting between them. CDR3 length equals 13 residues. The DNA for the CDR3 is TGTGCCTGGCAGAAGCGGAAAAATGAAAAACTGTTTTTT. This translates into CAWQKRKNEKLFF.

The chain carries TRBV28 and TRBJ1-2, with TRBD1 matching over 9 bases. The ends lost 2 bases at V and 0 bases at J; junction bases unmatched: 4. The CDR3 consists of 16 residues. Germline CDR1 MDHEN, CDR2 SYDVKM. This chain's CDR3 is CASSLLTGGTNYGYTF. The CDR3 DNA follows: TGTGCCAGCAGTTTACTCACAGGGGGCACTAACTATGGCTACACCTTC.

V gene TRBV29-1 combines with J gene TRBJ1-1; the match to TRBD1 covers 12 bases. This CDR3 contains 15 residues. Looked up from germline, CDR1 is SQVTM and CDR2 is ANQGSEA. V lost 7 bases and J lost 5; bases outside the gene matches: 11. The CDR3: CSGRMGQGAFTEAFF. For the CDR3, the DNA is TGCAGCGGACGCATGGGACAGGGGGCTTTTACTGAAGCTTTCTTT.

The genes are TRBV27 and TRBJ1-2; D perhaps matches TRBD1 (6 bases). The CDR3 consists of 13 residues. V was clipped by 6 bases and J by 5 bases, with 13 bases between them. Per the germline V gene, CDR1 is MNHEY and CDR2 is SMNVEV (reference sequence). CDR3 coding DNA: TGTGCCAGCAGAGAACGGACAGCTTATGGCTACACCTTC. Its translation is CASRERTAYGYTF.

This clonotype appeared a few times. V and J are TRBV21-1 and TRBJ2-7; the table's D call, TRBD1, was not checked against the DNA. TRBV21-1 is annotated as a pseudogene. The CDR3 spans 17 residues. CDR3 sequence: CASSKVWGTQGLYEQYF. As DNA, the CDR3 is TGTGCCAGCAGCAAAGTATGGGGTACCCAGGGTCTCTACGAGCAGTACTTC.

This clonotype was detected many times. The CDR3 DNA reads TGTGCCAGCAGCTTAGATCCTAGCGGGAGAATCGATGAGCAGTACTTC. It is translated as CASSLDPSGRIDEQYF. This chain joins TRBV7-6 and TRBJ2-5; 10 bases map to TRBD2. There are 16 residues in the CDR3. Per the germline V gene, CDR1 is SGHVS and CDR2 is FNYEAQ. J was trimmed by 11 bases and V by 1 base; bases with no gene match: 13.